Below are 29 T cell receptor beta chains sequenced from a single sample in a study of blood T cell repertoires in COVID-19. Data came from immunoSEQ multiplex PCR; TCRdb stores just in-frame clones and leaves some out. The table has more than 250,000 clones, roughly 85% seen once. The specimen was peripheral blood. All receptors derive from a man between 50 and 59 years old with active or convalescent COVID-19.

DNA of the CDR3: TGTGCCAGCAGCCTCGGGACAGGCCCCTACAATGAGCAGTTCTTC. Translation gives CASSLGTGPYNEQFF. The rearrangement links TRBV2 to TRBJ2-1; 8 bases match TRBD1. V shed 6 bases and J 2 bases; nucleotides not matched to a gene: 6. Germline V lookup: CDR1 SNHLY, CDR2 FYNNEI. This CDR3 contains 15 residues.

The rearrangement links TRBV9 to TRBJ2-1; 14 nucleotides match TRBD2. The junction had 28 bases not matched to a gene; V was cut back by 2 bases and J by 12 bases. Germline CDR1 is SGDLS and CDR2 is YYNGEE. CDR3 length: 22 residues. Written as DNA, the CDR3 is TGTGCCAGCAGCGTTCGGTACCCGAGGGGACTAGCGGGGGAGCGGCCCAGCACAGGGCAGTTCTTC. Its protein is CASSVRYPRGLAGERPSTGQFF.

The V call is TRBV7-2, the J call TRBJ1-1, with a possible D match to TRBD1 (5 bases). With 5 bases removed from V and 1 base from J, the gap between germline ends came to 8 bases. CDR3 length equals 13 residues. Germline values: CDR1 SGHTA, CDR2 FQGNSA. The CDR3 here is CASSDQGNTEAFF. CDR3 in DNA: TGTGCCAGCAGCGATCAGGGGAACACTGAAGCTTTCTTT.

This clone is a singleton in its sample. The chain joins TRBV24-1 to TRBJ2-6, with D unclear. The length of the CDR3 is 17 residues. Germline V gene sequence: CDR1 KGHDR, CDR2 SFDVKD. The ends were cut back, 4 bases at V and 1 base at J, with 13 bases in the middle. Here the CDR3 reads CATSDPPLVSGANVLTF. The CDR3 nucleotides are TGTGCCACCAGTGACCCTCCGCTAGTTTCTGGGGCCAACGTCCTGACTTTC.

The chain joins TRBV19 to TRBJ2-1, with TRBD1 matching over 9 bases. Germline values: CDR1 LNHDA, CDR2 SQIVND (reference sequence). The V gene end was trimmed by 5 bases and the J gene end by 4 bases; junction bases not matched to a gene: 12. The CDR3 has 17 residues. Here the CDR3 DNA reads TGTGCCAGTAGTCCCTCCAAGGGACAGGGTTCTTACAATGAGCAGTTCTTC. This sequence encodes CASSPSKGQGSYNEQFF.

The CDR3 region is CASSYNALRGYGYTF. The CDR3 coding sequence is TGTGCCAGCAGTTATAACGCCCTCCGAGGTTATGGCTACACCTTC. The chain has TRBV6-6 and TRBJ1-2; no clear D. CDR1 and CDR2 from the germline V gene are MNHNY and SVGAGI (reference sequence). The CDR3 is 15 amino acids. Trimming removed 3 bases from V and 5 bases from J, with 16 bases in between.

The chain uses TRBV12-5 and TRBJ2-7; possible D gene TRBD2, 5 bases. Trimming cost V 5 bases and J 2 bases, with 13 bases left between them. The CDR3 consists of 14 residues. Germline lookup yields CDR1 LGHNT and CDR2 FRNRAP. The CDR3 reads CASGPRGEAYEQYF. For the CDR3, the DNA is TGTGCTAGTGGTCCCCGGGGAGAGGCCTACGAGCAGTACTTC.

The genes are TRBV19 and TRBJ2-1, with 7 bases matching TRBD2. Germline V CDR1 and CDR2: LNHDA, SQIVND (reference sequence). The CDR3 is 13 amino acids. Trimming removed 3 bases from V and 7 bases from J; junction bases left unmatched: 3. The CDR3 DNA sequence: TGTGCCAGTAGTATCCTGGGGGGGAATGAGCAGTTCTTC. This translates into CASSILGGNEQFF.

This sequence joins TRBV25-1 and TRBJ1-1, with unresolved D. Trimming took 2 bases from V and 1 from J, leaving 5 bases between them. The germline gives CDR1 MGHDK, CDR2 SYGVNS. This CDR3 contains 13 residues. CDR3 sequence: CASSEAWNTEAFF. In DNA, the CDR3 is TGTGCCAGCAGTGAAGCGTGGAACACTGAAGCTTTCTTT.

This chain joins TRBV4-1 and TRBJ2-4; D perhaps matches TRBD2 (5 bases). The V gene lost 4 bases and the J gene lost 2 bases, with 9 bases spanning the gap. CDR3 size: 14 residues. Germline CDR1 reads MGHRA; CDR2 reads YSYEKL. The CDR3 DNA is TGCGCCAGCAGCCCGGGGTTGACCAAAAACATTCAGTACTTC. Protein product: CASSPGLTKNIQYF.

This chain uses TRBV4-1 with TRBJ1-6; D is possibly TRBD1 (5 bases). V dropped 4 bases and J dropped 10 bases, with 17 bases sitting between them. The CDR3 runs 15 residues. Germline V gives CDR1 MGHRA, CDR2 YSYEKL. For the CDR3, the DNA is TGCGCCAGCAGCCCCCCTCTGGGGGGTGAGTCACCCCTCCACTTT. It codes for CASSPPLGGESPLHF.

This clone was recorded only once. Here the CDR3 reads CASSLVPGGPQHF. CDR3 nucleotides: TGCGCCAGCAGCTTGGTCCCGGGGGGGCCCCAGCATTTT. V and J are TRBV5-1 and TRBJ1-5; perhaps TRBD1 as D (5 bases). From germline, CDR1 is SGHRS and CDR2 YFSETQ. This CDR3 is 13 amino acids long. Trimming stripped 0 bases from V and 9 bases from J, with 10 bases between.

V gene TRBV30 combines with J gene TRBJ1-1, with D possibly matching TRBD1 (5 bases). The CDR3 is 14 residues long. The germline V and J ends were trimmed by 4 bases and 0 bases, with 12 bases remaining between them. The germline CDR1 and CDR2 sequences are GTSNPN and SVGIG (reference sequence). CDR3 DNA sequence: TGTGCCTGGAATCAGGGCAGAATGAACACTGAAGCTTTCTTT. Protein sequence: CAWNQGRMNTEAFF.

Only a few counts were recorded for this clone. This same CDR3 is encoded by further DNA sequences in the sample. The CDR3 nucleotides are TGTGCCAGCTCACCGGGGCAGGGGAATCAGCCCCAGCATTTT. Translation: CASSPGQGNQPQHF. V usage is TRBV18 and J usage is TRBJ1-5; the D gene is possibly TRBD1 (6 bases). The V and J ends lost 3 bases and 4 bases respectively, with 10 bases between them. This CDR3 has 14 residues. Germline V lookup: CDR1 KGHSH, CDR2 LQKENI.

The chain uses TRBV19 and TRBJ1-3; D not resolved. The germline V and J ends were trimmed by 7 bases and 0 bases, with 10 bases remaining between them. The CDR3 covers 14 residues. The germline V gene has CDR1 LNHDA and CDR2 SQIVND (reference sequence). CDR3 coding DNA: TGTGCCAGTACCTTCCGGAGCTCTGGAAACACCATATATTTT. This sequence encodes CASTFRSSGNTIYF.

This sequence joins TRBV20-1 and TRBJ1-1; perhaps TRBD1 as D (5 bases). CDR1 is DFQATT, CDR2 SNEGSKA, per germline (reference sequence). Deletions cut 4 bases from V and 6 bases from J, with 9 bases between. The CDR3 contains 11 residues. The CDR3 DNA reads TGCAGTGCTACAGGGAATGCTGAAGCTTTCTTT. This encodes CSATGNAEAFF.

V and J are TRBV27 and TRBJ2-5, with TRBD2 as a possible D gene (5 bases). CDR3 length: 16 amino acids. CDR1 is MNHEY and CDR2 is SMNVEV in the germline V gene (reference sequence). V lost 4 bases to trimming and J lost 5 bases, with 20 bases between them. CDR3 bases: TGTGCCAGCAGTTCCCTGGGTGGGAGAAAAGATGAGACCCAGTACTTC. Residues: CASSSLGGRKDETQYF.

The rearrangement links TRBV28 to TRBJ1-5; 7 bases are shared with TRBD1. The germline V gene has CDR1 MDHEN and CDR2 SYDVKM. The CDR3 is 13 residues long. Trimming at V came to 10 bases and at J to 5 bases, leaving 8 bases not matched to a gene. CDR3 coding DNA: TGTGCCACCTTAAAAACAGGGGATCAGCCCCAGCATTTT. Its protein product is CATLKTGDQPQHF. The variable domain in full, with the rest retrieved from reference TRBV28 and TRBJ1-5, is DVKVTQSSRYLVKRTGEKVFLECVQDMDHENMFWYRQDPGLGLRLIYFSYDVKMKEKGDIPEGYSVSREKKERFSLILESASTNQTSMYLCATLKTGDQPQHFGDGTRLSIL.

In its sample, this clone was seen once. The chain recombines TRBV27 with TRBJ2-7; a weak D match, TRBD2 (6 bases). Germline CDR1 MNHEY, CDR2 SMNVEV (reference sequence). Deletions cut 10 bases from V and 0 bases from J, with 13 bases between. The CDR3 covers 13 residues. CDR3 sequence (DNA): TGTGCCACCCCTAGCGCCCGCTCCTACGAGCAGTACTTC. The encoded protein is CATPSARSYEQYF.

V and J are TRBV10-3 and TRBJ1-5; 8 bases agree with TRBD1. The CDR3 length is 17 residues. Germline loops: CDR1 ENHRY, CDR2 SYGVKD. Trimming removed 3 bases from V and 4 bases from J; junction bases left unmatched: 11. CDR3 in DNA: TGTGCCATCAGTGACACAGGGGGTTTGGGACAAAATCAGCCCCAGCATTTT. Encoded protein: CAISDTGGLGQNQPQHF.

V gene TRBV7-3 combines with J gene TRBJ2-2; 8 nucleotides agree with TRBD2. The CDR3 spans 16 residues. Germline trimming cut 4 bases from V and 4 bases from J; bases unmatched to any gene: 8. Germline-derived CDR1 and CDR2 are SGHTA and FQGTGA. The CDR3 sequence: CASSSNRAGGTGELFF. The CDR3 nucleotides are TGTGCCAGCAGCTCGAACAGGGCGGGGGGCACCGGGGAGCTGTTTTTT.

The chain recombines TRBV10-3 with TRBJ2-5; D ambiguous. This CDR3 is 13 amino acids long. Looked up from germline, CDR1 is ENHRY and CDR2 is SYGVKD. The V and J ends lost 3 bases and 2 bases respectively, with 7 bases between them. The CDR3 here is CAISEQPQETQYF. The CDR3 nucleotides are TGTGCCATCAGTGAACAGCCTCAAGAGACCCAGTACTTC.

J is TRBJ2-1 and V is TRBV11-2; possible D gene TRBD1, 6 bases. The CDR3 loop spans 13 amino acids. CDR1 and CDR2 from the germline V gene are SGHAT and FQNNGV. The V and J ends lost 1 base and 5 bases respectively, with 6 bases between them. The chain's CDR3 is CASSLAGDNEQFF. The CDR3 region has the DNA TGTGCCAGCAGCTTAGCAGGGGACAATGAGCAGTTCTTC.

This chain links TRBV19 with TRBJ2-7; D might be TRBD1 (6 bases). V shed 1 base and J shed 0 bases, with 10 bases lying between them. The germline V gene has CDR1 LNHDA and CDR2 SQIVND (reference sequence). This CDR3 spans 15 amino acids. The CDR3 DNA is TGTGCCAGTAGTATAGTTGGACAGAGCTCCTACGAGCAGTACTTC. Amino acid sequence: CASSIVGQSSYEQYF.

In DNA form, the CDR3 reads TGTGCCAGCAGCTTAGGGGGCAGGTACTCTGGAAACACCATATATTTT. Amino acid sequence: CASSLGGRYSGNTIYF. V gene TRBV7-8 combines with J gene TRBJ1-3; D perhaps matches TRBD1 (5 bases). This CDR3 is 16 amino acids long. Germline loops: CDR1 SGHVS, CDR2 FQNEAQ. Trimming took off 1 base at V and 0 bases at J, with 10 bases between the two ends.

This clone was seen only once. The genes are TRBV7-2 and TRBJ2-1; tentatively, D is TRBD2 (6 bases). Deletions cut 6 bases from V and 5 bases from J, with 14 bases between. Per the germline V gene, CDR1 is SGHTA and CDR2 is FQGNSA. This CDR3 contains 14 residues. The CDR3 DNA is TGTGCCAGCAGTCCGGGACTTGATAACAATGAGCAGTTCTTC. The encoded protein is CASSPGLDNNEQFF.

This clone was detected only a few times. The chain links TRBV6-5 to TRBJ2-1; 7 bases fit TRBD1. The CDR3 totals 14 residues. V shed 7 bases, J shed 0 bases, and the junction held 3 bases outside the gene matches. Germline CDR1 and CDR2: MNHEY and SVGAGI. Here the CDR3 DNA reads TGTGCCAGCAAGGGGGCCGGCTCCTACAATGAGCAGTTCTTC. Its translation: CASKGAGSYNEQFF.

This chain joins TRBV7-9 and TRBJ2-5, with TRBD1 identical over 9 bases. From germline, CDR1 is SEHNR and CDR2 FQNEAQ (reference sequence). With 5 bases clipped from V and 1 base from J, the junction kept 11 bases outside the gene matches. The CDR3 covers 17 residues. The CDR3 spells CASSQGVGTGSQETQYF. CDR3 nucleotide sequence: TGTGCCAGCAGCCAGGGGGTCGGGACAGGGAGCCAAGAGACCCAGTACTTC.

The rearrangement uses TRBV28 and TRBJ2-4, with D perhaps TRBD1 (5 bases). CDR3 length equals 14 residues. Looked up from germline, CDR1 is MDHEN and CDR2 is SYDVKM. Trimming removed 6 bases at V and 3 bases at J, with 12 bases between. CDR3 DNA: TGTGCCAGCAGGGGGCGGTTTAGCAAAAACATTCAGTACTTC. Its translation: CASRGRFSKNIQYF.